Below are 27 T cell receptor beta chains sequenced from a single sample in a study of graft-versus-host responses after intestinal transplantation. Their cognate antigens are unknown. Using immunoSEQ multiplex PCR, the repertoire was profiled, and TCRdb retains in-frame clones only, with some absent. The table includes roughly 110,000 clones, around nine tenths detected once. Here the sequenced sample was unstimulated CD4+ T cells sorted from spleen or lymph node cells, taken before transplant. The receptors shown here come from a human donor who was the organ donor for an intestinal transplant.

The chain joins TRBV6-1 to TRBJ1-5, with 7 bases fitting TRBD1. The CDR3 totals 15 residues. Germline lookup yields CDR1 MNHNS and CDR2 SASEGT. Germline trimming cut 5 bases from V and 6 bases from J; bases unmatched to any gene: 10. CDR3 nucleotides: TGTGCCAGCAGTCCGATCCGACAGGGTTTTCAGCCCCAGCATTTT. Its translation: CASSPIRQGFQPQHF.

The chain recombines TRBV6-6 with TRBJ2-5, with 7 bases matching TRBD1. With the DNA end fitting TRBJ2-7 better, the J assignment may be wrong. Germline V gene data show CDR1 as MNHNY and CDR2 as SVGAGI (reference sequence). The CDR3 is made up of 15 amino acids. This CDR3 is CASSYSYRGSYEQYF. The DNA of the CDR3 is TGTGCCAGCAGTTACTCTTACAGGGGTTCCTACGAGCAGTACTTC.

This chain uses TRBV2 with TRBJ1-1; D is perhaps TRBD1 (6 bases). The CDR3 is 14 residues long. Germline assignment: CDR1 SNHLY and CDR2 FYNNEI. The ends were cut back, 4 bases at V and 3 bases at J, with 12 bases in the middle. CDR3 sequence reads: CASSVGGADTEAFF. The CDR3 DNA reads as TGTGCCAGCAGTGTTGGGGGGGCCGACACTGAAGCTTTCTTT. Together with reference TRBV2 and TRBJ1-1, the CDR3 gives the full variable domain: EPEVTQTPSHQVTQMGQEVILRCVPISNHLYFYWYRQILGQKVEFLVSFYNNEISEKSEIFDDQFSVERPDGSNFTLKIRSTKLEDSAMYFCASSVGGADTEAFFGQGTRLTVV.

The chain employs TRBV6-1 and TRBJ2-2; D not resolved. The CDR3 loop spans 14 amino acids. The V gene lost 7 bases and the J gene lost 4 bases, with 13 bases spanning the gap. CDR1 is MNHNS, CDR2 SASEGT, per germline. The CDR3 is CASNSMDRTGELFF. The CDR3, as DNA: TGTGCCAGCAATTCGATGGATCGCACCGGGGAGCTGTTTTTT.

The rearrangement links TRBV6-5 to TRBJ2-7, with TRBD2 as a possible D gene (5 bases). Germline lookup yields CDR1 MNHEY and CDR2 SVGAGI. This CDR3 comprises 14 residues. The V gene lost 8 bases and the J gene lost 3 bases, with 17 bases spanning the gap. The CDR3 sequence: CASQTGNKNYEQYF. The DNA for the CDR3 is TGTGCCAGCCAGACCGGGAACAAAAACTACGAGCAGTACTTC.

The chain is built from TRBV29-1 and TRBJ2-1; 8 nucleotides match TRBD2. Germline CDR1 SQVTM, CDR2 ANQGSEA. V lost 3 bases to trimming and J lost 0 bases; unmatched junction nucleotides: 7. The CDR3 is 16 amino acids. CDR3 DNA: TGCAGCGTTGATAGTAGGGCGGGAGGCTCCTACAATGAGCAGTTCTTC. Its protein product is CSVDSRAGGSYNEQFF.

The gene calls are TRBV4-2 and TRBJ2-1; 12 positions agree with TRBD2. The CDR3 length is 17 residues. The J segment lost 9 bases and the V segment lost 3 bases, leaving 12 bases of the junction unmatched. The germline gives CDR1 LGHNA, CDR2 YNFKEQ. The CDR3 bases are TGTGCCAGCAGCCAGGAGGTGGTAGGACTAGCGGGAACTGAGCAGTTCTTC. Its translation: CASSQEVVGLAGTEQFF.

The J gene is TRBJ2-5, the V gene TRBV5-1; TRBD2 aligns across 12 bases. V was clipped by 5 bases and J by 4 bases; unmatched bases: 0. The CDR3 totals 13 residues. The germline V gene encodes CDR1 SGHRS and CDR2 YFSETQ. The CDR3 bases are TGCGCCAGCAGGACTAGCGGGAGAGAGACCCAGTACTTC. Protein sequence: CASRTSGRETQYF.

This clone was observed once. CDR3 in amino acids: CASRPGQGGNQPQHF. CDR3 nucleotides: TGTGCCAGCAGGCCGGGACAGGGAGGCAATCAGCCCCAGCATTTT. The chain employs TRBV6-5 and TRBJ1-5; 9 bases fit TRBD1. CDR1 MNHEY and CDR2 SVGAGI come from the germline V gene. V gave up 6 bases and J gave up 2 bases; unmatched junction bases: 5. This CDR3 region has 15 residues.

This clone was detected only once. This chain uses TRBV19 with TRBJ1-2; 8 bases match TRBD1. This CDR3 is built from 15 residues. Germline V lookup: CDR1 LNHDA, CDR2 SQIVND (reference sequence). Trimming at V came to 3 bases and at J to 2 bases, leaving 5 bases not matched to a gene. CDR3 sequence: CASSIWTGWNYGYTF. In DNA, the CDR3 is TGTGCCAGTAGTATTTGGACAGGGTGGAACTATGGCTACACCTTC.

The rearrangement links TRBV7-9 to TRBJ1-2; 7 nucleotides line up with TRBD1. The germline CDR1 and CDR2 sequences are SEHNR and FQNEAQ (reference sequence). The J segment lost 3 bases and the V segment lost 5 bases, leaving 9 bases of the junction unmatched. This CDR3 has 15 amino acids. The CDR3 here is CASSPGGLPDYGYTF. The CDR3 nucleotides are TGTGCCAGCAGCCCAGGGGGACTGCCCGACTATGGCTACACCTTC.

The chain links TRBV18 to TRBJ1-3; D gene ambiguous. The V gene lost 2 bases and the J gene lost 0 bases, with 5 bases spanning the gap. Germline CDR1 reads KGHSH; CDR2 reads LQKENI. The CDR3 extends over 14 amino acids. The CDR3 spells CASSPEASGNTIYF. As DNA, the CDR3 is TGTGCCAGCTCACCAGAGGCCTCTGGAAACACCATATATTTT.

J is TRBJ2-7 and V is TRBV11-2, with D perhaps matching TRBD1 or TRBD2 (5 bases each). Germline V gives CDR1 SGHAT, CDR2 FQNNGV. Trimming cost V 2 bases and J 0 bases, with 11 bases left between them. CDR3 length equals 15 residues. The CDR3 DNA reads TGTGCCAGCAGCTTACGGGGCGGGCCCTCCTACGAGCAGTACTTC. This sequence encodes CASSLRGGPSYEQYF.

The CDR3 is CASSLSYRGFNEKLFF. The DNA of the CDR3 is TGCGCCAGCAGCCTTTCTTACCGGGGCTTTAATGAAAAACTGTTTTTT. The chain recombines TRBV4-3 with TRBJ1-4; tentatively, D is TRBD1 (5 bases). The CDR3 consists of 16 residues. In germline, CDR1 is LGHNA, CDR2 YSLEER. Trimming shortened V by 4 bases and J by 4 bases, and 16 bases separated the two germline ends.

The gene calls are TRBV30 and TRBJ2-1, with 12 bases fitting TRBD2. J gave up 9 bases and V 4 bases, and 10 bases lay outside the gene matches. The CDR3 covers 15 residues. Germline V gives CDR1 GTSNPN, CDR2 SVGIG (reference sequence). The chain's CDR3 is CAWKVRLAGVFEQFF. The CDR3 coding sequence is TGTGCCTGGAAGGTGAGACTAGCGGGAGTTTTTGAGCAGTTCTTC.

This sequence joins TRBV6-6 and TRBJ1-2; possible D gene TRBD1, 5 bases. This CDR3 region has 12 residues. V lost 8 bases and J lost 5, with 12 bases in between. Germline V gene sequence: CDR1 MNHNY, CDR2 SVGAGI (reference sequence). CDR3 nucleotides: TGTGCCAGCTCCGGGACGGAGTATGGCTACACCTTC. Translating it yields CASSGTEYGYTF.

The chain combines TRBV7-9 with TRBJ1-1, with D maybe TRBD1 (5 bases). Germline V gives CDR1 SEHNR, CDR2 FQNEAQ (reference sequence). The CDR3 has 15 residues. Trimming shortened V by 5 bases and J by 4 bases, and 17 bases separated the two germline ends. CDR3 DNA: TGTGCCAGCAGCCTTCCTTCTCTAGGGACCACTGAAGCTTTCTTT. Its translation is CASSLPSLGTTEAFF.

The chain links TRBV5-1 to TRBJ2-7, with D uncertain. Germline V gene lookup returns CDR1 SGHRS and CDR2 YFSETQ. Trimming shortened V by 0 bases and J by 4 bases, and 8 bases separated the two germline ends. This CDR3 spans 13 amino acids. The CDR3 sequence is CASSLAYGYEQYF. DNA of the CDR3: TGCGCCAGCAGCTTGGCCTATGGGTACGAGCAGTACTTC.

The chain recombines TRBV4-2 with TRBJ1-3; D ambiguous. With 6 bases removed from V and 0 bases from J, the gap between germline ends came to 9 bases. The germline V gene has CDR1 LGHNA and CDR2 YNFKEQ. CDR3 length equals 14 residues. The CDR3 loop is CASRLSSSGNTIYF. DNA of the CDR3: TGTGCCAGCAGGCTCTCAAGCTCTGGAAACACCATATATTTT.

The genes are TRBV6-5 and TRBJ2-7; 11 positions agree with TRBD1. The germline CDR1 and CDR2 sequences are MNHEY and SVGAGI. The V and J ends lost 7 bases and 3 bases, in that order; junction bases with no gene match: 5. CDR3 length: 14 residues. The CDR3 region has the DNA TGTGCCAGCACCGGACAGGGGGCGAGCTACGAGCAGTACTTC. This encodes CASTGQGASYEQYF.

The chain links TRBV19 to TRBJ2-5; 9 bases agree with TRBD1. The CDR3 contains 15 residues. CDR1 and CDR2 from the germline V gene are LNHDA and SQIVND (reference sequence). J was trimmed by 7 bases and V by 5 bases; bases with no gene match: 11. The CDR3 is CASSRSTGQGRTQYF. Here the CDR3 DNA reads TGTGCCAGTAGTCGATCCACGGGACAGGGACGGACCCAGTACTTC.

This chain uses TRBV4-1 with TRBJ2-7, with D tentatively TRBD2 (5 bases). V was cut by 0 bases and J by 3 bases, with 18 bases left in between. The CDR3 is 17 amino acids. Germline lookup yields CDR1 MGHRA and CDR2 YSYEKL. The CDR3 DNA reads TGCGCCAGCAGCCAAGATCGTGGAGGCGTGAAGGTCTACGAGCAGTACTTC. Translation: CASSQDRGGVKVYEQYF.

The chain combines TRBV7-2 with TRBJ2-3, with D uncertain. V was trimmed by 1 base and J by 12 bases, leaving 14 bases between them. The germline gives CDR1 SGHTA, CDR2 FQGNSA. The CDR3 loop spans 13 amino acids. The CDR3 is CASSLDLSLFQYF. In DNA form, the CDR3 reads TGTGCCAGCAGCTTAGACTTAAGTTTGTTTCAGTATTTT.

This rearrangement joins TRBV25-1 to TRBJ2-3; TRBD2 might be the D (6 bases). The CDR3 runs 16 residues. The V end lost 6 bases, the J end lost 2 bases, and 18 bases lay between the germline ends. In germline, CDR1 is MGHDK, CDR2 SYGVNS. The CDR3: CASRRAGGSPTDTQYF. CDR3 nucleotides: TGTGCCAGCAGACGGGCCGGGGGTTCCCCCACAGATACGCAGTATTTT. The full variable domain, rest sourced from reference TRBV25-1 and TRBJ2-3, is EADIYQTPRYLVIGTGKKITLECSQTMGHDKMYWYQQDPGMELHLIHYSYGVNSTEKGDLSSESTVSRIRTEHFPLTLESARPSHTSQYLCASRRAGGSPTDTQYFGPGTRLTVL.

This clone was found once. The chain uses TRBV15 and TRBJ2-6; possible D gene TRBD2, 5 bases. Trimming pared 5 bases from V and 6 bases from J, leaving 14 bases between. CDR3 length: 15 residues. The germline V gene has CDR1 LNHNV and CDR2 YYDKDF (reference sequence). CDR3 amino acids: CATSGRTAQANVLTF. For the CDR3, the DNA is TGTGCCACCAGCGGCAGGACTGCCCAGGCCAACGTCCTGACTTTC.

V and J are TRBV6-5 and TRBJ1-2, with a weak D call TRBD1 (6 bases). The length of the CDR3 is 11 residues. Trimming took off 7 bases at V and 4 bases at J, with 7 bases between the two ends. CDR1 MNHEY and CDR2 SVGAGI come from the germline V gene. The chain's CDR3 is CASKGGYGYTF. The DNA of the CDR3 is TGTGCCAGCAAGGGGGGCTATGGCTACACCTTC.

The rearrangement links TRBV11-2 to TRBJ2-3; TRBD2 is a possible D gene (6 bases). Germline CDR1 reads SGHAT; CDR2 reads FQNNGV. This CDR3 has 15 residues. V was cut by 3 bases and J by 3 bases, with 13 bases left in between. The CDR3, as DNA: TGTGCCAGCAGCTTCATGGGAGGAGGGACAGATACGCAGTATTTT. This codes for CASSFMGGGTDTQYF.